The 15 T cell receptor beta chains presented below share a single source sample, sequenced in a study of shared clonotypes between healthy human individuals. Only in-frame clones appear in the TCRdb table, and some are missing; sequencing was by immunoSEQ multiplex PCR. The table has over 950,000 clones, roughly 80% seen once. The specimen sequenced was memory CD4+ T cells from PBMCs. Subset: CD45RA-negative fraction. The receptors here all came from a man between 18 and 35 years old in good health. Some clones in this sample may be carry-over from other donors' samples.

There are many counts of this clone. The J gene is TRBJ1-2, the V gene TRBV6-1; D remains unclear. Germline V lookup: CDR1 MNHNS, CDR2 SASEGT. V shed 7 bases and J shed 4 bases, with 10 bases lying between them. The CDR3 runs to 12 residues. The DNA for the CDR3 is TGTGCCAGCAACGCGGGAAGCTATGGCTACACCTTC. Translated, it gives CASNAGSYGYTF.

The rearrangement links TRBV7-8 to TRBJ2-1, with 9 bases aligning to TRBD2. Germline values: CDR1 SGHVS, CDR2 FQNEAQ. CDR3 length: 14 residues. Trimming cost V 5 bases and J 7 bases; bases outside gene matches: 6. CDR3 loop: CASSGSGRANEQFF. The CDR3 DNA reads TGTGCCAGCAGCGGTAGCGGGAGAGCGAATGAGCAGTTCTTC.

The chain combines TRBV18 with TRBJ2-7, with 7 bases fitting TRBD1. The CDR3 covers 15 residues. V lost 3 bases to trimming and J lost 2 bases; unmatched junction nucleotides: 7. The germline V gene has CDR1 KGHSH and CDR2 LQKENI. DNA of the CDR3: TGTGCCAGCTCACCCTCGACAGGGCTCGCCTACGAGCAGTACTTC. Its translation: CASSPSTGLAYEQYF.

In the case of this clone: Other DNA sequences in this sample translate to the same CDR3. This sequence joins TRBV6-6 and TRBJ1-2, with D perhaps matching TRBD1 (6 bases). The ends were cut back, 0 bases at V and 0 bases at J, with 8 bases in the middle. CDR3 length equals 15 residues. Germline V CDR1 and CDR2: MNHNY, SVGAGI (reference sequence). This CDR3 reads CASSYSGGPNYGYTF. For the CDR3, the DNA is TGTGCCAGCAGTTACTCAGGGGGACCTAACTATGGCTACACCTTC.

This clone was detected once. The V gene is TRBV29-1, the J gene TRBJ2-1, with a tentative D call TRBD2 (6 bases). Deletions cut 3 bases from V and 2 bases from J, with 17 bases between. Germline assignment: CDR1 SQVTM and CDR2 ANQGSEA. CDR3 size: 16 residues. The CDR3 nucleotides read TGCAGCGTTGACCCCTCTAGCGCCCGAGCCTACAATGAGCAGTTCTTC. Translation: CSVDPSSARAYNEQFF.

This clone was observed a handful of times. The V and J genes are TRBV2 and TRBJ1-1; 8 bases fit TRBD1. CDR3 size: 14 residues. Germline-derived CDR1 and CDR2 are SNHLY and FYNNEI. Trimming cost V 7 bases and J 0 bases; bases outside gene matches: 4. CDR3 amino acids: CASTGQGLNTEAFF. For the CDR3, the DNA is TGTGCCAGCACAGGACAGGGTTTGAACACTGAAGCTTTCTTT.

The V gene is TRBV19, the J gene TRBJ2-7, with D maybe TRBD2 (6 bases). The germline V gene encodes CDR1 LNHDA and CDR2 SQIVND (reference sequence). The CDR3 is 14 amino acids. The ends were cut back, 4 bases at V and 0 bases at J, with 10 bases in the middle. Written as DNA, the CDR3 is TGTGCCAGTAGTAGGGCGGGAAGCTCCTACGAGCAGTACTTC. It encodes CASSRAGSSYEQYF. Supplemented by reference TRBV19 and TRBJ2-7, the full variable domain reads DGGITQSPKYLFRKEGQNVTLSCEQNLNHDAMYWYRQDPGQGLRLIYYSQIVNDFQKGDIAEGYSVSREKKESFPLTVTSAQKNPTAFYLCASSRAGSSYEQYFGPGTRLTVT.

This clone was observed at least ten times. V gene TRBV6-5 combines with J gene TRBJ1-5; D ambiguous. The CDR3 has 14 residues. In germline, CDR1 is MNHEY, CDR2 SVGAGI. Trimming took off 10 bases at V and 4 bases at J, with 17 bases between the two ends. The CDR3 region has the DNA TGTGCCACCTCGGGAGACAAGTTAAATCAGCCCCAGCATTTT. This sequence encodes CATSGDKLNQPQHF.

The chain carries TRBV7-9 and TRBJ2-2; D gene uncertain. The CDR3 contains 13 residues. V was clipped by 8 bases and J by 5 bases, with 12 bases between them. Germline V CDR1 and CDR2: SEHNR, FQNEAQ (reference sequence). This CDR3 is CASVIRRTGELFF. CDR3 coding DNA: TGTGCCAGCGTCATTAGGCGGACCGGGGAGCTGTTTTTT.

In this sample, this clone turned up many times. The sample carries other DNA sequences with the same CDR3. The chain recombines TRBV30 with TRBJ2-5; D not resolved. CDR1 and CDR2 (germline): GTSNPN, SVGIG (reference sequence). The CDR3 runs 13 residues. Trimming cost V 0 bases and J 5 bases, with 10 bases left between them. CDR3: CAWSVSLSETQYF. For the CDR3, the DNA is TGTGCCTGGAGTGTATCCCTAAGTGAGACCCAGTACTTC.

The rearrangement links TRBV28 to TRBJ2-7; 10 nucleotides align to TRBD2. The CDR3 is made up of 16 amino acids. The V gene's germline CDR1 is MDHEN and CDR2 SYDVKM. V shed 2 bases, J shed 2 bases, and the junction held 6 bases outside the gene matches. Here the CDR3 DNA reads TGTGCCAGCAGTTTACGTAGCGGGAGGCCCACCTACGAGCAGTACTTC. Its translation is CASSLRSGRPTYEQYF.

The rearrangement joins TRBV6-6 to TRBJ1-2, with 7 bases matching TRBD1. V was clipped by 6 bases and J by 6 bases; unmatched bases: 10. The V gene's germline CDR1 is MNHNY and CDR2 SVGAGI (reference sequence). The CDR3 is 14 residues long. This CDR3 is CASSRTGAGDGYTF. CDR3 DNA sequence: TGTGCCAGCAGCCGTACAGGGGCCGGGGATGGCTACACCTTC.

Concerning this clone itself: In the same sample, other DNA sequences code for this CDR3. The rearrangement links TRBV18 to TRBJ1-5; D is ambiguous. From germline, CDR1 is KGHSH and CDR2 LQKENI. This CDR3 comprises 14 residues. V was pared by 2 bases and J by 5 bases, with 10 bases between. The CDR3 reads CASSPSAAYQPQHF. For the CDR3, the DNA is TGTGCCAGCTCACCATCTGCAGCCTATCAGCCCCAGCATTTT.

The chain couples TRBV11-1 to TRBJ2-1; 10 nucleotides agree with TRBD1. Looked up from germline, CDR1 is SGHAT and CDR2 is FQDESV (reference sequence). V shed 0 bases and J 6 bases; nucleotides not matched to a gene: 2. The CDR3 has 15 amino acids. The CDR3 is CASSLARTGGNEQFF. The CDR3 coding sequence is TGTGCCAGCAGCTTAGCGAGGACAGGGGGCAATGAGCAGTTCTTC.

This rearrangement joins TRBV7-6 to TRBJ2-2, with TRBD2 matching over 11 bases. Germline V CDR1 and CDR2: SGHVS, FNYEAQ. V shed 4 bases, J shed 2 bases, and the junction held 9 bases outside the gene matches. The length of the CDR3 is 18 residues. The chain's CDR3 is CASSSLSTSGTNTGELFF. DNA of the CDR3: TGTGCCAGCAGCTCCCTATCGACTAGCGGGACCAACACCGGGGAGCTGTTTTTT.